The T cell receptor beta chain described here comes from a study of cytomegalovirus exposure and HLA in healthy donors. Across the whole study: There were 75 million to 95 million unique TCRs (from HLA-typed donors) in an early data release.

General study points: Three CMV-associated chains proved CMV antigen-specific in vitro. Researchers counted some 150 TCR beta chains as cytomegalovirus-associated.

PCR used 60 Vbeta primers and 13 Jbeta primers. The data were produced by immunoSEQ multiplex PCR, yet TCRdb's version contains in-frame clones alone and is incomplete. The table shows around 100,000 clones, with approximately 85% occurring only once. Concerning this clone itself: Its antigen is currently unknown.

This CDR3 has 15 amino acids. Germline CDR1 MNHNS, CDR2 SASEGT. The rearrangement joins TRBV6-1 to TRBJ2-5, with D tentatively TRBD1 (6 bases). With the DNA end fitting TRBJ2-7 better, the J assignment may be wrong. The TCR sequence derives from a middle-aged man in good health and CMV-seropositive. What was sequenced was PBMCs. The CDR3 coding sequence is TGTGCCAGCAGTTTACCCGGGACAAGGACCTACGAGCAGTACTTC. Its translation is CASSLPGTRTYEQYF.